The 26 T cell receptor beta chains below were found in one sample sequenced in a study of cytotoxic CD8 clonotypes in ibrutinib-treated CLL. Sequencing used immunoSEQ multiplex PCR; TCRdb keeps in-frame clones, though not all of them. The sample carries more than 85,000 clones, approximately 71% recorded once. The specimen was PBMCs, collected after 24 months of ibrutinib treatment. The source of these receptors is a human donor with chronic lymphocytic leukemia.

This clone has a handful of counts. This chain connects TRBV2 to TRBJ2-2, with D possibly called TRBD1 or TRBD2 (5 bases each). The CDR3 is made up of 13 amino acids. V was trimmed by 10 bases and J by 8 bases, leaving 17 bases between them. The germline V gene encodes CDR1 SNHLY and CDR2 FYNNEI. The CDR3 region is CATGTESGGELFF. The CDR3 bases are TGTGCCACAGGGACCGAAAGTGGGGGGGAGCTGTTTTTT.

The V and J genes are TRBV19 and TRBJ1-5, with D unresolved. The CDR3 is 14 residues long. CDR1 and CDR2 (germline): LNHDA, SQIVND (reference sequence). Trimming removed 1 base from V and 0 bases from J, with 4 bases in between. The CDR3, as DNA: TGTGCCAGTAGTATAGGCAGTAGCAATCAGCCCCAGCATTTT. Amino acid sequence: CASSIGSSNQPQHF.

The rearrangement uses TRBV30 and TRBJ2-5; D may match TRBD1 or TRBD2 (5 bases each). V lost 0 bases to trimming and J lost 5 bases, with 16 bases between them. The V gene's germline CDR1 is GTSNPN and CDR2 SVGIG (reference sequence). CDR3 length equals 15 residues. The CDR3: CAWSVGDGVKETQYF. In nucleotides, the CDR3 is TGTGCCTGGAGTGTAGGGGACGGAGTGAAGGAGACCCAGTACTTC.

The chain uses TRBV11-2 and TRBJ2-1, with 16 bases that match TRBD2. The CDR3 covers 18 residues. CDR1 SGHAT and CDR2 FQNNGV come from the germline V gene. The V and J ends lost 5 bases and 7 bases, in that order; junction bases with no gene match: 11. The DNA for the CDR3 is TGTGCCAGCAGCGTAACCGTGGGACTAGCGGGGGGGGTAAATGAGCAGTTCTTC. It specifies CASSVTVGLAGGVNEQFF.

The rearrangement joins TRBV7-8 to TRBJ2-7, with unresolved D. Trimming left V 1 base short and J 4 bases short, with 8 bases between. The CDR3 sequence is 13 residues long. From germline, CDR1 is SGHVS and CDR2 FQNEAQ. CDR3 in DNA: TGTGCCAGCAGCTTAGTGGTATCGTACGAGCAGTACTTC. Translating gives CASSLVVSYEQYF.

The chain uses TRBV15 and TRBJ2-1; D gene ambiguous. Germline V gene lookup returns CDR1 LNHNV and CDR2 YYDKDF (reference sequence). The CDR3 consists of 14 residues. Trimming removed 8 bases from V and 3 bases from J, with 14 bases in between. The CDR3 DNA reads as TGTGCCACCTGTCCGGCGGCACTCTACAATGAGCAGTTCTTC. It yields the protein CATCPAALYNEQFF.

The J gene is TRBJ1-1, the V gene TRBV19; D gene unclear. The CDR3 has 15 residues. Germline CDR1 reads LNHDA; CDR2 reads SQIVND (reference sequence). V gave up 7 bases and J gave up 5 bases, with 20 bases separating them. The CDR3 loop reads CASTTARGGRTEAFF. CDR3 sequence (DNA): TGTGCCAGTACCACCGCCCGGGGTGGCCGGACTGAAGCTTTCTTT.

J is TRBJ2-7 and V is TRBV5-6, with D possibly matching TRBD2 (5 bases). The CDR3 extends over 12 amino acids. From germline, CDR1 is SGHDT and CDR2 YYEEEE. V was clipped by 4 bases and J by 4 bases, with 9 bases between them. In DNA, the CDR3 is TGTGCCAGCAGCAAACTAGAGTACGAGCAGTACTTC. This codes for CASSKLEYEQYF.

The V gene is TRBV29-1, the J gene TRBJ2-7, with a possible D match to TRBD2 (7 bases). The CDR3 totals 13 residues. The V end was cut by 4 bases, the J end by 4 bases, with 14 bases between. From germline, CDR1 is SQVTM and CDR2 ANQGSEA. CDR3 coding DNA: TGCAGCGTTGTCGGCAGGGGAGGGTACGAGCAGTACTTC. This gives the protein CSVVGRGGYEQYF.

This chain joins TRBV7-9 and TRBJ2-6; TRBD1 is a possible D gene (6 bases). Germline values: CDR1 SEHNR, CDR2 FQNEAQ (reference sequence). V gave up 0 bases and J gave up 2 bases, with 8 bases separating them. The length of the CDR3 is 16 residues. CDR3 amino acids: CASSLAGGAGANVLTF. The CDR3 DNA reads as TGTGCCAGCAGCTTAGCTGGGGGCGCTGGGGCCAACGTCCTGACTTTC.

The CDR3: CASSLVAAGTGELFF. The CDR3, as DNA: TGTGCCAGCAGCTTAGTGGCGGCGGGCACCGGGGAGCTGTTTTTT. The chain has TRBV7-9 and TRBJ2-2; the D gene is possibly TRBD2 (5 bases). CDR1 and CDR2 (germline): SEHNR, FQNEAQ (reference sequence). The CDR3 has 15 residues. The germline V and J ends were trimmed by 1 base and 4 bases, with 10 bases remaining between them.

The CDR3 sequence: CASSIGGRVDEQYF. The CDR3 DNA follows: TGTGCCAGTAGTATAGGGGGCCGGGTTGACGAGCAGTACTTC. The J gene is TRBJ2-7, the V gene TRBV19; possibly TRBD1 for D (5 bases). V lost 1 base to trimming and J lost 5 bases, with 12 bases between them. CDR1 LNHDA and CDR2 SQIVND come from the germline V gene (reference sequence). The CDR3 spans 14 residues.

In this sample, this clone is medium-sized. The rearrangement joins TRBV10-3 to TRBJ1-6, with 7 bases aligning to TRBD1. Germline CDR1 is ENHRY and CDR2 is SYGVKD. V shed 10 bases and J 5 bases; nucleotides not matched to a gene: 2. CDR3 length: 12 residues. CDR3 residues: CANGQDNSPLHF. DNA of the CDR3: TGTGCCAACGGACAGGATAATTCACCCCTCCACTTT.

This clone was counted only a few times. The rearrangement links TRBV7-9 to TRBJ2-1; D perhaps matches TRBD2 (6 bases). CDR3 size: 14 residues. The V end was cut by 1 base, the J end by 9 bases, with 13 bases between. The V gene's germline CDR1 is SEHNR and CDR2 FQNEAQ (reference sequence). CDR3 DNA sequence: TGTGCCAGCAGCTTAGAGGCGGGGACGGGTGAGCAGTTCTTC. Protein product: CASSLEAGTGEQFF.

This chain joins TRBV10-1 and TRBJ2-1, with D unresolved. This CDR3 has 13 amino acids. Trimming took 4 bases from V and 5 from J, leaving 9 bases between them. Germline V gene data show CDR1 as WNHNN and CDR2 as SYGVQD (reference sequence). The CDR3 loop is CASSVGPNNEQFF. The CDR3 DNA reads as TGCGCCAGCAGTGTGGGTCCTAACAATGAGCAGTTCTTC.

This clone was detected once. J is TRBJ2-7 and V is TRBV27; D gene unclear. CDR1 is MNHEY and CDR2 is SMNVEV in the germline V gene (reference sequence). The CDR3 is 12 residues long. Trimming cost V 5 bases and J 6 bases, with 11 bases left between them. The CDR3 coding sequence is TGTGCCAGCAGTCCCCGTTACGGCGAGCAGTACTTC. Amino acids: CASSPRYGEQYF.

The chain is built from TRBV11-1 and TRBJ2-1; 14 bases are shared with TRBD2. V gave up 3 bases and J gave up 6 bases; unmatched junction bases: 4. Germline V lookup: CDR1 SGHAT, CDR2 FQDESV (reference sequence). This CDR3 comprises 16 residues. The DNA for the CDR3 is TGTGCCAGCAGCTTCGTCGGGACTAGCGGGAGCAATGAGCAGTTCTTC. This translates into CASSFVGTSGSNEQFF.

In the case of this clone: Sequence at one end of the junction differs from germline and may be a read error. The V call is TRBV5-1, the J call TRBJ2-3; 8 nucleotides line up with TRBD2. This CDR3 is 16 amino acids long. Germline lookup yields CDR1 SGHRS and CDR2 YFSETQ. CDR3 loop: CASNLGAGVSTDTQYF. Here the CDR3 DNA reads TGCGCCAGCAACTTGGGAGCGGGAGTCTCCACAGATACGCAGTATTTT.

The CDR3 sequence is CASSADRLYQPQHF. CDR3 sequence (DNA): TGTGCCAGCAGCGCTGACAGACTGTATCAGCCCCAGCATTTT. The chain has TRBV2 and TRBJ1-5; D perhaps matches TRBD1 (5 bases). CDR1 is SNHLY, CDR2 FYNNEI, per germline. The CDR3 has 14 amino acids. V dropped 6 bases and J dropped 5 bases, with 14 bases sitting between them.

The J gene is TRBJ2-2, the V gene TRBV7-6; possible D gene TRBD2, 6 bases. Germline assignment: CDR1 SGHVS and CDR2 FNYEAQ. CDR3 length equals 16 residues. Trimming pared 3 bases from V and 0 bases from J, leaving 11 bases between. This chain's CDR3 is CASSLLGGTNTGELFF. The CDR3 nucleotides read TGTGCCAGCAGCTTGCTGGGGGGTACGAACACCGGGGAGCTGTTTTTT. Using reference TRBV7-6 and TRBJ2-2 for the parts outside the CDR3, the full variable domain is GAGVSQSPRYKVTKRGQDVALRCDPISGHVSLYWYRQALGQGPEFLTYFNYEAQQDKSGLPNDRFSAERPEGSISTLTIQRTEQRDSAMYRCASSLLGGTNTGELFFGEGSRLTVL.

The chain uses TRBV7-2 and TRBJ2-7; 12 bases map to TRBD2. The CDR3 covers 15 residues. Germline V gene sequence: CDR1 SGHTA, CDR2 FQGNSA. Losses at the gene ends were 3 bases for V and 5 bases for J; bases not matched to a gene: 5. The CDR3 nucleotides are TGTGCCAGCAGCTTCCAGACTAGCGGGAGCCACGAGCAGTACTTC. Translating it yields CASSFQTSGSHEQYF.

V and J are TRBV12-5 and TRBJ1-3, with D hard to call. Germline assignment: CDR1 LGHNT and CDR2 FRNRAP. This CDR3 spans 11 amino acids. V was shortened by 3 bases and J by 9 bases, with 6 bases between the two germline ends. The CDR3 DNA reads TGTGCTAGTGGTTTAGTTTTCACCATATATTTT. Residues: CASGLVFTIYF.

This chain links TRBV6-4 with TRBJ1-5, with 9 bases fitting TRBD1. Trimming at V came to 11 bases and at J to 2 bases, leaving 10 bases not matched to a gene. Germline V gene data show CDR1 as MRHNA and CDR2 as SNTAGT. The CDR3 is made up of 15 amino acids. CDR3 residues: CAVLGQGGGNQPQHF. CDR3 DNA sequence: TGTGCCGTTTTGGGACAGGGCGGTGGCAATCAGCCCCAGCATTTT.

The CDR3 bases are TGTGCCAGCAGGACGACTAGCGGGAGTTATTTTGAGCAGTTCTTC. It codes for CASRTTSGSYFEQFF. This chain links TRBV7-2 with TRBJ2-1; the match to TRBD2 covers 12 bases. CDR1 and CDR2 (germline): SGHTA, FQGNSA. V dropped 6 bases and J dropped 9; count of bases not matched to a gene: 9. The CDR3 is 15 residues long.

This chain links TRBV19 with TRBJ2-3; 8 bases are a match to TRBD2. Germline V lookup: CDR1 LNHDA, CDR2 SQIVND (reference sequence). This CDR3 comprises 15 residues. Trimming cost V 4 bases and J 2 bases; bases outside gene matches: 5. CDR3 sequence (DNA): TGTGCCAGTAGTACAGCGGGGGTAAACACAGATACGCAGTATTTT. It is translated as CASSTAGVNTDTQYF.

The genes are TRBV11-2 and TRBJ1-1; 9 bases fit TRBD1. Germline CDR1 and CDR2: SGHAT and FQNNGV. The V and J ends lost 3 bases and 7 bases, in that order; junction bases with no gene match: 6. The CDR3 loop spans 14 amino acids. CDR3 coding DNA: TGTGCCAGCAGCTTCGGGACAGGGTCGGGTGAAGCTTTCTTT. As protein: CASSFGTGSGEAFF.